Listed here is a single T cell receptor (beta chain). Its antigen is still unknown. These data are taken from a study of T cell repertoires in cytomegalovirus infection. The wider study: A matching HLA type, together with CMV infection, was signaled by public TCR beta signatures. Study-wide findings and caveats: People with CMV and the relevant HLA were identified by cumulative public TCR beta family frequency. The study found HLA-C-restricted CMV-specific TCR beta clonotypes dominating the ex vivo response.

Germline V gene data show CDR1 as SEHNR and CDR2 as FQNEAQ (reference sequence). This CDR3 is built from 11 residues. V was shortened by 0 bases and J by 8 bases, with 3 bases between the two germline ends. MiXCR, run by TCRdb on the reads, gives a single entry per CDR3 protein. The sample comprises around 190,000 distinct CDR3 sequences, about 15% of which are singletons, and 27% rests with the top ten. Sequences were obtained from PBMCs. This clonotype originated in a human donor in good health (CMV status not recorded). Some clones in this sample may be carry-over from other donors' samples. The gene calls are TRBV7-9 and TRBJ2-3; no clear D. The DNA of the CDR3 is TGTGCCAGCAGCTTAGCAGCTACGCAGTATTTT. This codes for CASSLAATQYF. Looking up the rest from reference TRBV7-9 and TRBJ2-3 gives the full variable domain: DTGVSQNPRHKITKRGQNVTFRCDPISEHNRLYWYRQTLGQGPEFLTYFQNEAQLEKSRLLSDRFSAERPKGSFSTLEIQRTEQGDSAMYLCASSLAATQYFGPGTRLTVL.